This T cell receptor (gamma chain) is drawn from a study of Vδ1+ human thymocytes. RNA was extracted from the cells and then reverse transcribed. Multiplex PCR used pooled V-gene forward primers and a constant-region reverse primer to amplify CDR3s. TCRdb reran clone calling via CATT on the multiplex PCR reads. The profile shows approximately 40,000 gamma-chain clones, 20% of them singletons. On this clone itself: Its matching antigen is unknown. This same CDR3 is encoded by further DNA sequences in the sample.

General study results and limits: Thymic TRG and TRD repertoires appeared highly polyclonal.

V gave up 3 bases and J gave up 3 bases; unmatched junction bases: 8. Germline V CDR1 and CDR2: VENAVY, YDSYNSRV. This CDR3 region has 14 residues. The sequence derives from a girl under three years old who had congenital heart surgery. The sequencing input was Vdelta1+ gamma-delta thymocytes from the thymus. The subset denotes: FACS-sorted CD3+ TCRalphabeta- TCRVdelta1+ TCRVdelta2- thymocytes. The V call is TRGV8, the J call TRGJ1 or TRGJ2. The CDR3 DNA follows: TGTGCCACCTGGGATGGCCCTGGTTATTATAAGAAACTCTTT. Protein sequence: CATWDGPGYYKKLF.